This TCR beta chain emerged from a study of memory CD4+ T cells and cytomegalovirus serostatus. TCRdb's copy holds only in-frame clones and misses some; the assay was immunoSEQ multiplex PCR. The repertoire has around 30,000 clones, under 80% of them found once; the top ten carry 0.63%. Trimming took 0 bases from V and 5 from J; bases not matched to a gene: 2. Germline CDR1 MNHEY, CDR2 SVGAGI. The CDR3 is 15 residues long. Single viable CD3+CD4+CD8-CD45RO+ cells were sorted as the memory CD4+ T cells. This TCR was recovered from an adult in good health and CMV-seronegative. Some clones in this sample may be carry-over from other donors' samples. Sequencing input: memory CD4+ T cells from blood. V usage is TRBV6-5 and J usage is TRBJ2-2; 8 positions agree with TRBD1. In nucleotides, the CDR3 is TGTGCCAGCAGTTACTCGGGACAGGATACCGGGGAGCTGTTTTTT. It codes for CASSYSGQDTGELFF.